This entry describes one T cell receptor beta chain. Its antigen is not known. V gave up 6 bases and J gave up 7 bases; unmatched junction bases: 1. The CDR3 contains 13 residues. The germline gives CDR1 MGHDK, CDR2 SYGVNS. The sample originates from a study of cytomegalovirus exposure and HLA in healthy donors. Overall study results and limits: Across donors, most TCRs were seen rarely, yet some public ones were widespread.

The study drew the donors from its roughly 110-subject validation cohort, separate from the roughly 700-subject first cohort. Here immunoSEQ multiplex PCR was the method, and the copy in TCRdb shows in-frame clones only, minus some. In the table there are about 360,000 clones, roughly 88% of which are singletons. The chain combines TRBV25-1 with TRBJ2-1; 12 positions match TRBD2. This TCR derives from a woman between 18 and 29 years old in good health and CMV-seronegative. Sequenced input: PBMCs. The CDR3 nucleotides read TGTGCCAGCAGCCTAGCGGGAGGGAATGAGCAGTTCTTC. Protein: CASSLAGGNEQFF. Complete variable domain (other parts from reference TRBV25-1 and TRBJ2-1): EADIYQTPRYLVIGTGKKITLECSQTMGHDKMYWYQQDPGMELHLIHYSYGVNSTEKGDLSSESTVSRIRTEHFPLTLESARPSHTSQYLCASSLAGGNEQFFGPGTRLTVL.